This TCR beta chain stems from a study of T-cell memory formation after mild COVID-19 (dated by TCRdb to the early 2020s). General notes on the study: TCR sequence clusters from the two donors were found to be largely donor specific. The cohort comprised two young, previously healthy adult volunteers, one female and one male. T-cell clones expanding and contracting after mild COVID-19 in a couple of donors were tracked by longitudinal TCRalpha and TCRbeta repertoire sequencing. Overall study outcomes, separate from this receptor: SARS-CoV-2 specificity of the second-wave clones peaking on day 37 was not confirmed. Some responding clones were detected in pre-infection memory, suggesting pre-existing cross-reactive memory T cells joined the SARS-CoV-2 response. Contracting CD4+ clones turned up mainly in the CM and EM memory subsets, whereas EMRA was where CD8+ clones were enriched. Only two mild cases were covered in the study, and larger cohorts including severe cases with pre-infection samples were considered necessary. Clones contracting from day 15 to 85 had balanced CD4/CD8 phenotypes, while a second wave expanding from day 15 to 37 was biased towards CD4+.

The CDR3 contains 14 residues, cysteine and phenylalanine counted. Just the 42-base CDR3 DNA is kept, in frame starting at base 1. V was cut back by 2 bases and J by 4 bases, leaving a gap of 11 bases between them. From a lookup of the germline V gene, CDR1 and CDR2 are MNHEY and SVGAGI. Sequencing was carried out with an Illumina NovaSeq 6000. TCRalpha and TCRbeta cDNA libraries were built by 5'RACE with constant-segment primers, adding sample barcodes and unique molecular identifiers. Trizol reagent was used to extract RNA from every sample. Amplification of the libraries took two PCR steps, and the second step added a second sample barcode plus Illumina TruSeq adapters. The libraries were sequenced on an Illumina NovaSeq using 2 x 150 bp paired-end reads. Per the authors' processing: The reads were demultiplexed and collapsed into UMI-guided consensus sequences using migec v1.2.7. Using mixcr v2.1.11, UMI consensuses were aligned to TRA and TRB V and J templates and then assembled into clonotypes. Expanded or contracted clonotypes were those called significant by both edgeR and NoisET, with noise models trained on biological replicates. For edgeR calls, a false discovery rate-adjusted p below 0.01 and a log2 fold-change threshold of 1 were applied. As an exploratory analysis of dynamics, max-normalized trajectories of the 1000 most abundant clonotypes were examined by PCA with hierarchical clustering. Separately sequenced CD4+ and CD8+ repertoires were used to assign the CD4 or CD8 phenotype of responding clones. TCRdb passed the public sequencing reads through fastp at Q25 and MiXCR, retaining productive beta sequences. One record per CDR3 amino acid sequence lists the most common genes and DNA. TCRdb, not the original authors, processed these V and J calls. The sample table holds 100,000 to 150,000 distinct CDR3 sequences, of which 16% were seen once. The top ten hold approximately 15% of the sample.

This clonotype was counted a single time. Its recognized antigen is unknown. Base qualities were left out, and no much larger clone turns up one base away. Ficoll-Paque density gradient centrifugation was the method used to isolate PBMCs. This sequence originates from an adult woman who had mild COVID-19 (a few samples of this study predate the infection). The sample titles of this study are shuffled in the database, so cell type and time point are left out; the donor was told from shared clones. The sequencing input was PBMCs or a T cell subset sorted from them (not recorded which). The rearranged chain carries TRBV6-5 and TRBJ1-2; a tentative D match to TRBD1 spans 6 bases. The CDR3 reads CASSYGGAAYGYTF. DNA sequence: TGTGCCAGCAGTTACGGGGGGGCAGCCTATGGCTACACCTTC.